This is a list of T cell receptor beta chains from one sample in a study of quantifying T cell responses using KT2 cells. TCRdb fed the UMI-ligation and nested PCR reads into MiXCR, producing one record per CDR3 protein. The sample consists of some 41,000 distinct CDR3 sequences, over 15% of them appearing once. The specimen sequenced was PBMCs spiked with cells of the T cell clone KT2. These receptor sequences come from a human donor. The CDR3 runs from the conserved cysteine through the conserved F or W. The D gene is left open where the match is weak. Size values are once, few and many counts, or a class for expanded clones, and some rows have none.

>-|TRBV7-3|TRBJ1-1|few
CASRDTGLNTEAFF
TGTGCCAGCAGAGACACAGGGTTGAACACTGAAGCTTTCTTT
>TRBD1|TRBV12-3/TRBV12-4|TRBJ2-1|few
CASSPSEGTAYNEQFF
TGTGCCAGCAGTCCATCCGAGGGGACAGCTTACAATGAGCAGTTCTTC
>-|TRBV10-2|TRBJ2-5|few
CASRAGGSGTQYF
TGCGCCAGCAGAGCTGGGGGCTCTGGGACCCAGTACTTC
>-|TRBV12-3/TRBV12-4|TRBJ1-6|-
CASSFVGMNSPLHF
TGTGCCAGCAGTTTTGTTGGGATGAATTCACCCCTCCACTTT
>-|TRBV7-7|TRBJ2-1|-
CASSPGPESDEQFF
TGTGCTAGCAGCCCGGGCCCCGAGAGCGATGAGCAGTTCTTC
>TRBD2|TRBV12-3/TRBV12-4|TRBJ2-5|few
CASSTSPWGGVETQYF
TGTGCCAGCAGTACCTCGCCTTGGGGGGGTGTAGAGACCCAGTACTTC
>TRBD1|TRBV5-1|TRBJ1-2|few
CASSLGDSAHGYTF
TGCGCCAGCAGCTTGGGGGACAGCGCACATGGCTACACCTTC
>TRBD2|TRBV30|TRBJ2-7|many
CAWSTSGGSRSSYEQYF
TGTGCCTGGAGTACTAGCGGGGGCTCGAGGAGCTCCTACGAGCAGTACTTC
>-|TRBV4-1|TRBJ1-5|few
CASSQDPGPQPQHF
TGCGCCAGCAGCCAAGACCCCGGGCCCCAGCCCCAGCATTTT
>-|TRBV20-1|TRBJ1-2|many
CSARTGGSGYGYTF
TGCAGTGCTAGAACGGGGGGCTCGGGCTATGGCTACACCTTC
>-|TRBV7-3|TRBJ2-5|-
CASSLTRQETQYF
TGTGCCAGCAGCTTAACTAGGCAAGAGACCCAGTACTTC
>-|TRBV20-1|TRBJ2-1|few
CSALRQHNEQFF
TGCAGTGCCCTTAGACAGCACAATGAGCAGTTCTTC
>-|TRBV20-1|TRBJ1-4|few
CSALATNEKLFF
TGCAGTGCTCTCGCAACTAATGAAAAACTGTTTTTT
>TRBD1|TRBV27|TRBJ2-7|-
CASSLTGVYEQYF
TGTGCCAGCAGCCTGACAGGGGTCTACGAGCAGTACTTC
>-|TRBV28|TRBJ2-7|few
CASSFAAYEQYF
TGTGCCAGCAGTTTCGCGGCCTACGAGCAGTACTTC
>TRBD1|TRBV7-3|TRBJ2-3|few
CASSFNRGGDTQYF
TGTGCCAGCAGCTTCAACAGGGGCGGAGATACGCAGTATTTT
>-|TRBV5-1|TRBJ2-1|-
CASSFYRTNNEQFF
TGCGCCAGCAGCTTCTACAGGACGAACAATGAGCAGTTCTTC